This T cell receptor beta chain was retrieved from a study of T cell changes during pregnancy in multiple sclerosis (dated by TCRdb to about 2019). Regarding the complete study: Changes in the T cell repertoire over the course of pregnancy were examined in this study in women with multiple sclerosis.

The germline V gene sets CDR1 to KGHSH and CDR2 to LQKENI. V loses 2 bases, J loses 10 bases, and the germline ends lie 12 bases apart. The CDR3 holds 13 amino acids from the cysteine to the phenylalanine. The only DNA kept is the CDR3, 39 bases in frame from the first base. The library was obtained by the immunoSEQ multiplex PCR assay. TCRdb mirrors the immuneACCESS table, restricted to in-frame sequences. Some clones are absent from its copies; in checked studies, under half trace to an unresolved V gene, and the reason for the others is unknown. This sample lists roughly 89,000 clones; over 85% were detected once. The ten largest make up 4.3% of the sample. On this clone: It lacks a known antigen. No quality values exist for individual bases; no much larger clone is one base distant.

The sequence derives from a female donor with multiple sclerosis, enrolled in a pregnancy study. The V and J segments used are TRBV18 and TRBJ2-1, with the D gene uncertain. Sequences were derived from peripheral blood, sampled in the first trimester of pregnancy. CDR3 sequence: CASSPRISEEQFF. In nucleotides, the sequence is TGTGCCAGCTCACCAAGGATTTCGGAGGAGCAGTTCTTC.